The 3 T cell receptor beta chains in this list originate from one sample, sequenced in a study of control samples from healthy donors and cancer patients. The table came from immunoSEQ multiplex PCR; TCRdb's copy has only in-frame clones and leaves some out. The sample has about 84,000 clones; roughly 91% are singletons. Sequencing was performed on blood. The source of these receptors is a man aged 30 to 39 in good health.

This sequence joins TRBV19 and TRBJ2-2; TRBD2 aligns across 7 bases. V was pared by 1 base and J by 4 bases, with 3 bases of the junction left unmatched. The CDR3 consists of 15 residues. Germline CDR1 LNHDA, CDR2 SQIVND (reference sequence). The CDR3 protein is CASSIAAGVTGELFF. The CDR3 coding sequence is TGTGCCAGTAGTATAGCTGCGGGGGTCACCGGGGAGCTGTTTTTT.

V gene TRBV12-3 or TRBV12-4 combines with J gene TRBJ1-4; D not certain. This CDR3 has 13 amino acids. Trimming removed 5 bases from V and 8 bases from J, with 12 bases in between. The CDR3 spells CASSRVLVEKLFF. For the CDR3, the DNA is TGTGCCAGCAGTCGCGTTTTGGTGGAAAAACTGTTTTTT.

This rearrangement joins TRBV25-1 to TRBJ2-3; D is undetermined. Germline V gene lookup returns CDR1 MGHDK and CDR2 SYGVNS. Trimming took off 1 base at V and 8 bases at J, with 13 bases between the two ends. The CDR3 spans 14 residues. CDR3 sequence (DNA): TGTGCCAGCAGTGAATCCCCAGGAGTGGTTACGCAGTATTTT. This gives the protein CASSESPGVVTQYF.